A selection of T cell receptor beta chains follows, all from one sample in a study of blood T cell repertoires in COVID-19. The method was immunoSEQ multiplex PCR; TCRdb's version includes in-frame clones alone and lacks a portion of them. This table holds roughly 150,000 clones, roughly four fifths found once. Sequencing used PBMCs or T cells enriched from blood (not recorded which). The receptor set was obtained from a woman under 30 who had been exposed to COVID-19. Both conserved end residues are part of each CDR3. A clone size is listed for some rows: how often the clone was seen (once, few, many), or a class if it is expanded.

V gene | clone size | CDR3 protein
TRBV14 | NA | CASSYHRERLGETQYF
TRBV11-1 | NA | CASSSDIEAFF
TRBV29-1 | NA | CSVAQGKGTEAFF
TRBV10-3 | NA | CAISGDGGNTGELFF
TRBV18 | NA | CASSAGTANQPQHF
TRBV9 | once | CASSVAPTGDTEAFF
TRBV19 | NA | CASSPSRQGAFHYGYTF
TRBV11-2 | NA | CASSLVLGNRGSYEQYF
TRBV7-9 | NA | CASSTSSSGGNQPQHF
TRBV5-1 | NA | CASSGERVPFTDTQYF
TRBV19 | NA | CASSSQAAGEGYTF
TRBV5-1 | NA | CASSLTGGTYEQYF
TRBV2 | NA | CASSEQGATYEQYF
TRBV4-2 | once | CASSQDGTSYNSPLHF
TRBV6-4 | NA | CASSDEGTGTSGANVLTF
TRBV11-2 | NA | CASSTAELGAPNYNSPLHF
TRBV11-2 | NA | CASSVRLASGGDTQYF
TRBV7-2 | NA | CASSPRSGTDNTEAFF
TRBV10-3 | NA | CAISEGQGHEQFF
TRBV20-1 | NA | CSAPLDSYTF
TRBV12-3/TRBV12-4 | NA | CASSLESTDTQYF
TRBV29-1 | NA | CSVAQRGNTGELFF
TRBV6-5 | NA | CASSWDRDGNTIYF
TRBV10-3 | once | CAISLPGTGDYGYTF
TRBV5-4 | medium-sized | CADGTAPNTEAFF
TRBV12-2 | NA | CASRLEPSTGMNTEAFF
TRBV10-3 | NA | CAITPTVTGVAGELFF
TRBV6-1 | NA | CASSEAGAQGYEQYF
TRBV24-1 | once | CATSPGTSGSDEQFF
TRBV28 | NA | CASSRTGTGDYGYTF
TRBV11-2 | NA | CASSSLAGVPNSYEQYF
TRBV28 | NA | CASSRTGGGTGELFF
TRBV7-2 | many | CASSLAQGEPQHF
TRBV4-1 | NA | CASSQASLAGGLSTDTQYF
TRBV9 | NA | CASSVYSGDIPWNTEAFF
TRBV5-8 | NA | CASSLVRASGTYTQYF
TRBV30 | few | CAWSASRSSYNSPLHF
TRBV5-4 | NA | CASSMDRSYGYTF
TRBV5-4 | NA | CASSRQDYNEQFF
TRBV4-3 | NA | CASSQAQGYEQYF
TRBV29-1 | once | CSVEGDTAETQYF
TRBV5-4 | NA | CASSIDAAGEQYF
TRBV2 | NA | CASSIVEGAGTQYF
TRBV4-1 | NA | CASSQDSASGRNEQFF
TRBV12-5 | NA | CASGYWTSGDNEQFF
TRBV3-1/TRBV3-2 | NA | CASSQVTSGSSYNEQFF
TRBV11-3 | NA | CASSSGQGASEQYF
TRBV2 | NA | CASSGGEGVLQPQHF
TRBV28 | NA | CASSFTSGSSYEQYF
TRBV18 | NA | CASSPLSMSRETQNYGYTF
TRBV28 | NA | CATWKRGTEAFF